The next 28 T cell receptor beta chains were all read from a single sample in a study of blood T cells in healthy people across ages. Alongside a J-beta primer mix, a sample-barcoded 5' primer served in a second PCR lasting about 7 to 11 cycles. MiXCR, applied by TCRdb to the 5' RACE reads, yields one record per CDR3 protein. This table holds approximately 700,000 distinct CDR3 sequences, about a third found once. Material: blood. Receptors originate from an elderly woman in good health.

Many counts were recorded for this clonotype. The chain links TRBV6-2 or TRBV6-3 to TRBJ2-4; 9 bases fit TRBD1. Per germline, CDR1 MNHEY and CDR2 SVGEGT. This CDR3 has 17 residues. The V gene end was trimmed by 5 bases and the J gene end by 0 bases; junction bases not matched to a gene: 8. For the CDR3, the DNA is TGTGCCAGCAGTAGGGACGGACAGGGGCTAGCCAAAAACATTCAGTACTTC. Its translation is CASSRDGQGLAKNIQYF.

In the case of this clonotype: A much larger clone sits a single nucleotide away, making a read error possible. This sequence joins TRBV19 and TRBJ1-5; possibly TRBD1 for D (6 bases). Trimming shortened V by 8 bases and J by 2 bases, and 19 bases separated the two germline ends. This CDR3 has 16 amino acids. The V gene's germline CDR1 is LNHDA and CDR2 SQIVND (reference sequence). The DNA for the CDR3 is TGTGCCAGTCTATTTTTGGGGAGACAGGGCAATCAGCCCCAGCATTTT. Amino acid sequence: CASLFLGRQGNQPQHF.

In this sample, this clonotype turned up many times. The V gene is TRBV20-1, the J gene TRBJ2-3, with 9 bases identical to TRBD2. Per the germline V gene, CDR1 is DFQATT and CDR2 is SNEGSKA (reference sequence). This CDR3 spans 14 amino acids. Trimming removed 4 bases from V and 6 bases from J; junction bases left unmatched: 8. The DNA of the CDR3 is TGCAGTGCTACCGCCAGCGGGGGGCCCGATACGCAGTATTTT. As protein: CSATASGGPDTQYF.

The sample holds many counts of this clonotype. The chain combines TRBV11-2 with TRBJ2-3; D not resolved. In germline, CDR1 is SGHAT, CDR2 FQNNGV. V lost 0 bases to trimming and J lost 2 bases, with 6 bases between them. This CDR3 comprises 14 residues. The CDR3 spells CASSLENPTDTQYF. The CDR3 DNA reads TGTGCCAGCAGCTTAGAGAACCCCACAGATACGCAGTATTTT.

This clonotype occurred many times. V and J are TRBV7-2 and TRBJ2-7, with D hard to call. This CDR3 has 14 residues. The germline V gene encodes CDR1 SGHTA and CDR2 FQGNSA. The V gene lost 4 bases and the J gene lost 2 bases, with 12 bases spanning the gap. DNA for the CDR3: TGTGCCAGCAGCTGGGCTCAGGACCCCTACGAGCAGTACTTC. Its protein product is CASSWAQDPYEQYF.

This clonotype has more than one count but fewer than ten. V is TRBV20-1 and J is TRBJ1-1; 8 bases fit TRBD1. With V trimmed by 6 bases and J by 7 bases, 13 bases remained unmatched. Germline loops: CDR1 DFQATT, CDR2 SNEGSKA (reference sequence). CDR3 length equals 14 residues. The CDR3 DNA is TGCAGTGCGCCCCCTTGGACAGGGTCAGGTGAAGCTTTCTTT. Translation: CSAPPWTGSGEAFF.

This clonotype was seen at least ten times. The genes are TRBV11-2 and TRBJ2-3, with D hard to call. Deletions cut 1 base from V and 4 bases from J, with 15 bases between. The germline V gene encodes CDR1 SGHAT and CDR2 FQNNGV. The CDR3 totals 16 residues. The CDR3 DNA reads TGTGCCAGCAGCTTAGGCCTAAAGCATGGGGCAGATACGCAGTATTTT. This codes for CASSLGLKHGADTQYF.

There are many counts of this clonotype. The chain couples TRBV28 to TRBJ2-7, with D unclear. CDR3 length equals 15 residues. The V and J ends lost 5 bases and 0 bases respectively, with 14 bases between them. Germline values: CDR1 MDHEN, CDR2 SYDVKM. In DNA form, the CDR3 reads TGTGCCAGCAGTCTTCCCGGGTCCACCTCCTACGAGCAGTACTTC. Protein product: CASSLPGSTSYEQYF.

At least ten counts were recorded for this clonotype. The chain couples TRBV28 to TRBJ1-5; a weak D match, TRBD1 (5 bases). CDR1 MDHEN and CDR2 SYDVKM come from the germline V gene. V was pared by 3 bases and J by 6 bases, with 9 bases between. There are 13 residues in the CDR3. The CDR3 nucleotides read TGTGCCAGCAGTTTCAGGGTTGCTCAGCCCCAGCATTTT. Translation gives CASSFRVAQPQHF.

This clonotype was recorded at least ten times. This chain joins TRBV3-1 and TRBJ2-7; the D is unclear. Germline V CDR1 and CDR2: LGHDT, YNNKEL (reference sequence). Deletions cut 3 bases from V and 2 bases from J, with 11 bases between. CDR3 length equals 14 residues. This CDR3 reads CASSQQTVTYEQYF. DNA for the CDR3: TGTGCCAGCAGCCAGCAGACGGTTACCTACGAGCAGTACTTC.

In regard to this clonotype: Mismatch with germline at one junction end may stem from a read error. V gene TRBV28 combines with J gene TRBJ2-7, with 9 bases aligning to TRBD1. Germline V gene sequence: CDR1 MDHEN, CDR2 SYDVKM. This CDR3 region has 14 residues. The CDR3 sequence is CTSSLQGAGYEQYF. CDR3 DNA sequence: TGTACCAGCAGTTTACAGGGGGCTGGCTACGAGCAGTACTTC.

This clonotype was counted between two and nine times. The chain recombines TRBV9 with TRBJ1-2; unclear D gene. This CDR3 is built from 16 residues. Germline assignment: CDR1 SGDLS and CDR2 YYNGEE. Trimming removed 0 bases from V and 0 bases from J, with 12 bases in between. The CDR3 reads CASSVATGRANYGYTF. The CDR3 coding sequence is TGTGCCAGCAGCGTAGCTACGGGGAGAGCTAACTATGGCTACACCTTC.

This rearrangement joins TRBV5-1 to TRBJ2-1; D gene uncertain. V was cut by 0 bases and J by 14 bases, with 18 bases left in between. The CDR3 length is 14 residues. Germline values: CDR1 SGHRS, CDR2 YFSETQ. The chain's CDR3 is CASSLGPPRPSKFF. The DNA of the CDR3 is TGCGCCAGCAGCTTGGGGCCCCCGCGGCCCAGCAAGTTCTTC.

Only a few counts were recorded for this clonotype. The chain employs TRBV9 and TRBJ1-6; tentative D call: TRBD1 (5 bases). In germline, CDR1 is SGDLS, CDR2 YYNGEE. Trimming took off 4 bases at V and 5 bases at J, with 10 bases between the two ends. The CDR3 has 14 residues. The CDR3 here is CASSPRVDNSPLHF. The CDR3 DNA reads as TGTGCCAGCAGCCCCAGGGTCGATAATTCACCCCTCCACTTT.

About this clonotype itself: One base away lies a much larger clone, so this may be a sequencing read error. The chain joins TRBV7-9 to TRBJ2-7; maybe TRBD1 (6 bases). Germline V lookup: CDR1 SEHNR, CDR2 FQNEAQ (reference sequence). Trimming pared 4 bases from V and 1 base from J, leaving 11 bases between. The CDR3 has 14 amino acids. The CDR3 loop reads CASSCRTESYEQYF. CDR3 nucleotide sequence: TGTGCCAGCAGCTGCCGGACAGAATCCTACGAGCAGTACTTC.

This clonotype was seen more than once but under ten times. The chain employs TRBV3-1 and TRBJ2-7; no definite D call. Germline CDR1 is LGHDT and CDR2 is YNNKEL (reference sequence). The CDR3 loop spans 14 amino acids. Trimming cost V 1 base and J 3 bases, with 10 bases left between them. The CDR3 DNA reads as TGTGCCAGCAGCCAAGGACACCTAGGCTACGAGCAGTACTTC. It yields the protein CASSQGHLGYEQYF.

This clonotype was recorded many times. The rearrangement links TRBV20-1 to TRBJ2-2, with D tentatively TRBD1 (6 bases). Deletions cut 2 bases from V and 1 base from J, with 20 bases between. CDR1 is DFQATT and CDR2 is SNEGSKA in the germline V gene (reference sequence). The CDR3 length is 18 residues. CDR3 amino acids: CSARRHNSGTLNTGELFF. The CDR3, as DNA: TGCAGTGCTAGACGTCATAATTCCGGGACACTGAACACCGGGGAGCTGTTTTTT.

The CDR3 protein is CASSGLGQGGETQYF. CDR3 DNA: TGTGCCAGCAGTGGACTAGGACAGGGAGGGGAGACCCAGTACTTC. This rearrangement joins TRBV6-1 to TRBJ2-7, with D perhaps TRBD1 (8 bases). The end of the DNA fits TRBJ2-5 better, so the J call may be wrong. The CDR3 spans 15 residues. The V gene's germline CDR1 is MNHNS and CDR2 SASEGT.

In the case of this clonotype: A much larger clone is a single base away; this may be a read error. The genes are TRBV5-5 and TRBJ2-3; D is perhaps TRBD2 (5 bases). V lost 5 bases to trimming and J lost 4 bases, with 14 bases between them. CDR1 SGHKS and CDR2 YYEKEE come from the germline V gene (reference sequence). The CDR3 contains 14 residues. The CDR3 sequence is CASRMVGVADTQYF. In DNA form, the CDR3 reads TGTGCCAGCAGAATGGTCGGGGTGGCAGATACGCAGTATTTT.

This clonotype was observed at least ten times. The chain is built from TRBV27 and TRBJ1-1; D perhaps matches TRBD1 (5 bases). Trimming took off 6 bases at V and 2 bases at J, with 13 bases between the two ends. In germline, CDR1 is MNHEY, CDR2 SMNVEV (reference sequence). The CDR3 extends over 14 amino acids. The CDR3 is CASSPLRGNTEAFF. The CDR3 nucleotides are TGTGCCAGCAGCCCCCTGAGGGGAAACACTGAAGCTTTCTTT.

This clonotype was counted at least ten times. This rearrangement joins TRBV25-1 to TRBJ1-1; possibly TRBD1 for D (6 bases). The CDR3 consists of 16 residues. In germline, CDR1 is MGHDK, CDR2 SYGVNS. With 3 bases removed from V and 5 bases from J, the gap between germline ends came to 19 bases. The CDR3, as DNA: TGTGCCAGCAGTGATTCCTCGCGGGGGGCGTTGACTGAAGCTTTCTTT. Translating gives CASSDSSRGALTEAFF.

The gene calls are TRBV27 and TRBJ1-5; 7 bases agree with TRBD1. With 8 bases clipped from V and 2 bases from J, the junction kept 0 bases outside the gene matches. The germline gives CDR1 MNHEY, CDR2 SMNVEV (reference sequence). This CDR3 spans 12 amino acids. The CDR3 region is CASQGGNQPQHF. CDR3 bases: TGTGCCAGCCAGGGGGGCAATCAGCCCCAGCATTTT.

Ten or more counts support this clonotype. The rearrangement links TRBV2 to TRBJ2-7, with no clear D. Per germline, CDR1 SNHLY and CDR2 FYNNEI. The CDR3 has 13 amino acids. The germline V and J ends were trimmed by 5 bases and 5 bases, with 13 bases remaining between them. The CDR3 loop is CASSLHQYNEQYF. In nucleotides, the CDR3 is TGTGCCAGCAGTTTACACCAGTACAACGAGCAGTACTTC.

This clonotype has at least ten counts. The rearrangement joins TRBV4-3 to TRBJ2-5; D is possibly TRBD1 or TRBD2 (7 bases each). CDR3 length equals 17 residues. Trimming took off 3 bases at V and 5 bases at J, with 22 bases between the two ends. Germline CDR1 and CDR2: LGHNA and YSLEER. This CDR3 reads CASSQGKGGQGGETQYF. For the CDR3, the DNA is TGCGCCAGCAGCCAGGGGAAAGGGGGCCAGGGGGGGGAGACCCAGTACTTC.

The CDR3 DNA reads TGCAGTGCTGGAGGTGTGGGGCTCTCTGGGGCCAACGTCCTGACTTTC. It codes for CSAGGVGLSGANVLTF. The rearrangement links TRBV20-1 to TRBJ2-6, with D possibly being TRBD1 or TRBD2 (5 bases each). Germline loops: CDR1 DFQATT, CDR2 SNEGSKA (reference sequence). The CDR3 is made up of 16 amino acids. V was cut by 5 bases and J by 0 bases, with 14 bases left in between.

This clonotype was picked up many times. The chain couples TRBV28 to TRBJ2-1; 15 positions agree with TRBD2. CDR3 length equals 18 residues. The V gene's germline CDR1 is MDHEN and CDR2 SYDVKM. V was clipped by 2 bases and J by 6 bases; unmatched bases: 8. This CDR3 is CASSLASPGLAGGNEQFF. Here the CDR3 DNA reads TGTGCCAGCAGTTTAGCTTCCCCGGGACTAGCGGGGGGCAATGAGCAGTTCTTC.

Ten or more counts support this clonotype. CDR3 nucleotides: TGTGCCACCAGTGATTGGGACAGGGGCAACGGCTACACCTTC. This encodes CATSDWDRGNGYTF. The chain joins TRBV24-1 to TRBJ1-2, with 10 bases aligning to TRBD1. The germline V gene encodes CDR1 KGHDR and CDR2 SFDVKD. The CDR3 length is 14 residues. The J segment lost 8 bases and the V segment lost 2 bases, leaving 4 bases of the junction unmatched.

On this clonotype itself: One end of the junction is discordant with germline, which a read error may explain. The chain employs TRBV2 and TRBJ2-7; 7 nucleotides match TRBD1. Germline V lookup: CDR1 SNHLY, CDR2 FYNNEI. This CDR3 is 14 amino acids long. DNA for the CDR3: TGTGCCGGCAGTCCCAAAGGGACAGCCTACGAGCAGTACTTC. Translating gives CAGSPKGTAYEQYF.